A few counts support the clone carrying this TCR beta chain. The sample is drawn from a study of technical replicates of blood from a few donors. Clones were sequenced by immunoSEQ multiplex PCR, and TCRdb holds only the in-frame ones, with some missing. The table includes about 60,000 clones, more than 85% detected once. Germline-derived CDR1 and CDR2 are SGHDN and FVKESK. V was cut by 0 bases and J by 7 bases, with 6 bases left in between. The CDR3 consists of 12 residues. The sequence derives from a human donor in good health. Some clones in this sample may be carry-over from other donors' samples. Sequences were obtained from PBMCs. The chain employs TRBV14 and TRBJ1-1; D is unresolved. The CDR3 spells CASSQDAGEAFF. CDR3 nucleotides: TGTGCCAGCAGCCAAGATGCGGGTGAAGCTTTCTTT.